The next 6 T cell receptor beta chains were all read from a single sample in a study of shared clonotypes between healthy human individuals. This table comes from immunoSEQ multiplex PCR, and its TCRdb copy is limited to in-frame clones, with some not included. The sample includes about 1.5 million clones, roughly 98% of them seen just once. Specimen: naive CD4+ T cells sorted from blood. The subset: CD45RA+ positively selected. These receptors all stem from a man aged 30 to 45 in good health.

The chain carries TRBV7-2 and TRBJ2-1; a weak D match, TRBD2 (7 bases). The CDR3 runs 16 residues. The V end lost 5 bases, the J end lost 4 bases, and 18 bases lay between the germline ends. Germline-derived CDR1 and CDR2 are SGHTA and FQGNSA. This CDR3 reads CASSPPGGATYNEQFF. The CDR3, as DNA: TGTGCCAGCAGCCCACCTGGGGGGGCGACGTACAATGAGCAGTTCTTC.

The V call is TRBV5-6, the J call TRBJ2-7; D may correspond to TRBD1 or TRBD2 (5 bases each). The germline CDR1 and CDR2 sequences are SGHDT and YYEEEE. The CDR3 has 14 residues. The V gene lost 5 bases and the J gene lost 6 bases, with 18 bases spanning the gap. CDR3 loop: CASRGTGYPLEQYF. The CDR3 nucleotides read TGTGCCAGCAGGGGGACCGGCTACCCCCTCGAGCAGTACTTC.

CDR3: CASSFGQGGNEQYF. CDR3 nucleotide sequence: TGCGCCAGCAGCTTTGGACAGGGAGGCAACGAGCAGTACTTC. The J gene is TRBJ2-7, the V gene TRBV5-1; 8 bases align to TRBD1. The CDR3 runs to 14 residues. V lost 2 bases, J lost 5 bases, and 6 bases stayed unmatched. Germline CDR1 SGHRS, CDR2 YFSETQ.

This clone was found once. V gene TRBV5-5 combines with J gene TRBJ2-7, with no clear D. Germline V gives CDR1 SGHKS, CDR2 YYEKEE (reference sequence). The CDR3 is 15 residues long. V was clipped by 3 bases and J by 5 bases, with 18 bases between them. CDR3 sequence (DNA): TGTGCCAGCAGCTCGTACGGCCTAGTCATGAACGAGCAGTACTTC. This translates into CASSSYGLVMNEQYF.

The V and J genes are TRBV30 and TRBJ1-1; weak D call: TRBD1 (5 bases). Germline V gene sequence: CDR1 GTSNPN, CDR2 SVGIG (reference sequence). CDR3 length: 16 residues. V lost 0 bases, J lost 0 bases, and 14 bases lay in between. The CDR3 DNA reads TGTGCCTGGAGTGTATTCGGGCGGGGGATGAACACTGAAGCTTTCTTT. Protein product: CAWSVFGRGMNTEAFF.

This sequence joins TRBV7-3 and TRBJ2-1, with TRBD2 matching over 9 bases. V was pared by 4 bases and J by 0 bases, with 10 bases of the junction left unmatched. The CDR3 spans 18 residues. CDR1 is SGHTA, CDR2 FQGTGA, per germline. The CDR3 loop reads CASSSTTSGPVSYNEQFF. In nucleotides, the CDR3 is TGTGCCAGCAGCTCTACTACTAGCGGGCCTGTCTCCTACAATGAGCAGTTCTTC.